The rows below give T cell receptor beta chains drawn from one sample of a study of T cells after yellow fever vaccination. TCRdb processed the 5' RACE reads anew with MiXCR; each CDR3 protein has one entry. The repertoire holds some 240,000 distinct CDR3 sequences, with 3.6% as singletons. This material consisted of PBMCs, taken 15 days after the yellow fever booster vaccination. These receptors came from a man younger than 35 who received the YFV17D yellow fever vaccine. Both conserved end residues are part of each CDR3. D genes are given only for firm matches. Some rows have no size entry. The others give once, few or many, or a class for an expanded clone.

j_call: TRBJ2-2
v_call: TRBV20-1
clone_size: many
d_call: TRBD2
cdr3_aa: CSAPLAHRTGELFF
cdr3_nt: TGCAGTGCTCCACTAGCGCACCGGACCGGGGAGCTGTTTTTT

j_call: TRBJ1-1
v_call: TRBV5-6
clone_size: many
d_call: TRBD1
cdr3_aa: CASSLGQGIEAFF
cdr3_nt: TGTGCCAGCAGCTTGGGACAGGGGATTGAAGCTTTCTTT

j_call: TRBJ2-3
v_call: TRBV7-8
clone_size: many
d_call: TRBD2
cdr3_aa: CASRLSGGTSTDTQYF
cdr3_nt: TGTGCCAGCAGGCTTAGCGGGGGTACCAGCACAGATACGCAGTATTTT

j_call: TRBJ2-5
v_call: TRBV11-2
clone_size: many
d_call: -
cdr3_aa: CASSVPGAQETQYF
cdr3_nt: TGTGCCAGCAGCGTTCCTGGAGCCCAAGAGACCCAGTACTTC

j_call: TRBJ2-7
v_call: TRBV5-1
clone_size: many
d_call: -
cdr3_aa: CASSYSVGEQYF
cdr3_nt: TGCGCCAGCAGCTACTCGGTCGGAGAGCAGTACTTC

j_call: TRBJ1-2
v_call: TRBV11-2
clone_size: many
d_call: TRBD1
cdr3_aa: CASRGQPDDGYTF
cdr3_nt: TGTGCCAGCAGGGGACAGCCAGACGATGGCTACACCTTC

j_call: TRBJ2-7
v_call: TRBV12-3/TRBV12-4
clone_size: many
d_call: TRBD2
cdr3_aa: CASSLRLAGGSYEQYF
cdr3_nt: TGTGCCAGCAGTCTAAGACTAGCGGGGGGTTCCTACGAGCAGTACTTC

j_call: TRBJ1-6
v_call: TRBV5-1
clone_size: many
d_call: -
cdr3_aa: CASSFSSSYNSPLHF
cdr3_nt: TGCGCCAGCAGCTTCTCCAGCTCTTATAATTCACCCCTCCACTTT

j_call: TRBJ1-1
v_call: TRBV4-2
clone_size: many
d_call: -
cdr3_aa: CASSQRAYELLSRAFF
cdr3_nt: TGTGCCAGCAGCCAACGCGCGTACGAACTACTCAGCCGAGCTTTCTTT

j_call: TRBJ2-5
v_call: TRBV27
clone_size: many
d_call: TRBD2
cdr3_aa: CASSWLAGGETQYF
cdr3_nt: TGTGCCAGCAGTTGGCTAGCGGGAGGGGAGACCCAGTACTTC

j_call: TRBJ1-4
v_call: TRBV6-5
clone_size: many
d_call: TRBD1
cdr3_aa: CASRPDRDREKLFF
cdr3_nt: TGTGCCAGCAGACCGGACAGGGACCGAGAAAAACTGTTTTTT

j_call: TRBJ2-5
v_call: TRBV5-1
clone_size: -
d_call: -
cdr3_aa: CASSPDGAMRETQYF
cdr3_nt: TGCGCCAGCAGCCCGGACGGTGCAATGCGAGAGACCCAGTACTTC

j_call: TRBJ1-6
v_call: TRBV2
clone_size: many
d_call: -
cdr3_aa: CASSRAGGSYNSPLHF
cdr3_nt: TGTGCCAGCAGTAGGGCAGGCGGGTCCTATAATTCACCCCTCCACTTT

j_call: TRBJ1-2
v_call: TRBV18
clone_size: many
d_call: -
cdr3_aa: CASSPTGYYGYTF
cdr3_nt: TGTGCCAGCTCACCAACAGGGTACTATGGCTACACCTTC

j_call: TRBJ2-5
v_call: TRBV5-1
clone_size: many
d_call: TRBD2
cdr3_aa: CASSSMTSGGPKETQYF
cdr3_nt: TGCGCCAGCAGCTCCATGACTAGCGGGGGGCCCAAAGAGACCCAGTACTTC

j_call: TRBJ2-5
v_call: TRBV7-2
clone_size: many
d_call: -
cdr3_aa: CASSASVTYQETQYF
cdr3_nt: TGTGCCAGCAGCGCAAGCGTAACGTACCAAGAGACCCAGTACTTC

j_call: TRBJ1-1
v_call: TRBV12-3/TRBV12-4
clone_size: few
d_call: -
cdr3_aa: CASSRIQGEAFF
cdr3_nt: TGTGCCAGCAGTCGGATACAGGGTGAAGCTTTCTTT

j_call: TRBJ2-1
v_call: TRBV5-1
clone_size: many
d_call: -
cdr3_aa: CASSLHTSTVEQFF
cdr3_nt: TGCGCCAGCAGCTTGCACACGTCTACCGTGGAGCAGTTCTTC

j_call: TRBJ2-2
v_call: TRBV7-8
clone_size: many
d_call: -
cdr3_aa: CASSARMASGELFF
cdr3_nt: TGTGCCAGCAGCGCCCGAATGGCTTCGGGGGAGCTGTTTTTT

j_call: TRBJ1-1
v_call: TRBV18
clone_size: many
d_call: -
cdr3_aa: CASSPSEEAEAFF
cdr3_nt: TGTGCCAGCTCACCTTCCGAAGAGGCTGAAGCTTTCTTT

j_call: TRBJ1-1
v_call: TRBV27
clone_size: many
d_call: -
cdr3_aa: CASMKGPGIAFF
cdr3_nt: TGTGCCAGCATGAAGGGGCCTGGTATTGCTTTCTTT

j_call: TRBJ2-2
v_call: TRBV30
clone_size: many
d_call: TRBD2
cdr3_aa: CAFRTSGGVATGELFF
cdr3_nt: TGTGCCTTCAGGACTAGCGGGGGGGTGGCCACCGGGGAGCTGTTTTTT

j_call: TRBJ1-5
v_call: TRBV4-3
clone_size: many
d_call: -
cdr3_aa: CASSQQTGSNQPQHF
cdr3_nt: TGCGCCAGCAGCCAACAAACAGGCAGCAATCAGCCCCAGCATTTT

j_call: TRBJ1-1
v_call: TRBV12-3/TRBV12-4
clone_size: many
d_call: -
cdr3_aa: CASGAQGQTEAFF
cdr3_nt: TGTGCCAGCGGGGCCCAGGGTCAGACTGAAGCTTTCTTT

j_call: TRBJ2-7
v_call: TRBV5-1
clone_size: many
d_call: -
cdr3_aa: CASSLESRRGNNEQYF
cdr3_nt: TGCGCCAGCAGCTTGGAGAGTCGGCGGGGTAACAACGAGCAGTACTTC

j_call: TRBJ2-3
v_call: TRBV2
clone_size: many
d_call: -
cdr3_aa: CASNLDTQYF
cdr3_nt: TGTGCCAGCAATCTGGATACGCAGTATTTT

j_call: TRBJ2-3
v_call: TRBV6-4
clone_size: -
d_call: -
cdr3_aa: CASSDTETDTQYF
cdr3_nt: TGTGCCAGCAGTGACACAGAAACAGATACGCAGTATTTT

j_call: TRBJ1-1
v_call: TRBV7-3
clone_size: many
d_call: -
cdr3_aa: CASSFGRNTEAFF
cdr3_nt: TGTGCCAGCAGCTTCGGTCGGAACACTGAAGCTTTCTTT

j_call: TRBJ2-3
v_call: TRBV28
clone_size: many
d_call: -
cdr3_aa: CASNGGADTQYF
cdr3_nt: TGTGCCAGCAACGGGGGCGCAGATACGCAGTATTTT

j_call: TRBJ1-2
v_call: TRBV5-1
clone_size: many
d_call: -
cdr3_aa: CASSLEGGAGPKYYGYTF
cdr3_nt: TGCGCCAGCAGCTTGGAGGGGGGGGCAGGGCCAAAGTACTATGGCTACACCTTC

j_call: TRBJ1-6
v_call: TRBV5-1
clone_size: many
d_call: -
cdr3_aa: CASSLGQAMPLHF
cdr3_nt: TGCGCCAGCAGCTTGGGACAGGCTATGCCCCTCCACTTT

j_call: TRBJ2-7
v_call: TRBV7-9
clone_size: many
d_call: TRBD1
cdr3_aa: CASSWDRDLRGQYF
cdr3_nt: TGTGCCAGCAGCTGGGACAGGGACCTACGAGGGCAGTACTTC

j_call: TRBJ2-6
v_call: TRBV4-1
clone_size: many
d_call: TRBD2
cdr3_aa: CASSRGGFAGANVLTF
cdr3_nt: TGCGCCAGCAGCCGGGGGGGGTTCGCTGGGGCCAACGTCCTGACTTTC

j_call: TRBJ2-1
v_call: TRBV18
clone_size: many
d_call: -
cdr3_aa: CASSLRVAAYSSDEQFF
cdr3_nt: TGTGCCAGCTCACTCCGAGTCGCAGCCTACTCATCAGATGAGCAGTTCTTC

j_call: TRBJ1-1
v_call: TRBV5-5
clone_size: many
d_call: -
cdr3_aa: CASRRLDRNTEAFF
cdr3_nt: TGTGCCAGCAGACGCCTTGACAGGAACACTGAAGCTTTCTTT

j_call: TRBJ2-7
v_call: TRBV6-2/TRBV6-3
clone_size: many
d_call: -
cdr3_aa: CASSNWGEQYF
cdr3_nt: TGTGCCAGCAGCAACTGGGGCGAGCAGTACTTC

j_call: TRBJ1-5
v_call: TRBV12-3/TRBV12-4
clone_size: few
d_call: -
cdr3_aa: CASSTGVPQHF
cdr3_nt: TGTGCCAGCAGTACCGGGGTTCCCCAGCATTTT

j_call: TRBJ1-3
v_call: TRBV7-9
clone_size: many
d_call: -
cdr3_aa: CASSYQLGGGGNTIYF
cdr3_nt: TGTGCCAGCAGCTATCAACTTGGAGGGGGAGGAAACACCATATATTTT

j_call: TRBJ2-1
v_call: TRBV10-3
clone_size: many
d_call: TRBD2
cdr3_aa: CAIKRPEATSGYNEQFF
cdr3_nt: TGTGCCATCAAAAGGCCTGAGGCGACTAGCGGATACAATGAGCAGTTCTTC

j_call: TRBJ2-5
v_call: TRBV7-9
clone_size: -
d_call: -
cdr3_aa: CASSLVPSGDQETQYF
cdr3_nt: TGTGCCAGCAGCTTAGTGCCCTCAGGGGACCAAGAGACCCAGTACTTC

j_call: TRBJ2-1
v_call: TRBV5-4
clone_size: -
d_call: -
cdr3_aa: CASSRGTEDNEQFF
cdr3_nt: TGTGCCAGCAGCCGCGGGACGGAGGACAATGAGCAGTTCTTC

j_call: TRBJ2-5
v_call: TRBV20-1
clone_size: many
d_call: -
cdr3_aa: CSARAWDPGETQYF
cdr3_nt: TGCAGTGCTAGAGCGTGGGACCCTGGAGAGACCCAGTACTTC

j_call: TRBJ1-4
v_call: TRBV28
clone_size: many
d_call: -
cdr3_aa: CASSFPRDEKLFF
cdr3_nt: TGTGCCAGCAGTTTTCCGAGGGATGAAAAACTGTTTTTT

j_call: TRBJ2-5
v_call: TRBV20-1
clone_size: many
d_call: TRBD2
cdr3_aa: CSARQPSGGETQYF
cdr3_nt: TGCAGTGCTAGACAGCCTAGCGGGGGGGAGACCCAGTACTTC

j_call: TRBJ2-2
v_call: TRBV20-1
clone_size: many
d_call: -
cdr3_aa: CSAKVPGAQTGELFF
cdr3_nt: TGCAGTGCAAAAGTCCCCGGGGCCCAAACCGGGGAGCTGTTTTTT

j_call: TRBJ2-1
v_call: TRBV25-1
clone_size: many
d_call: -
cdr3_aa: CASSNSALSSYNEQFF
cdr3_nt: TGTGCCAGCAGTAACTCGGCACTATCCTCCTACAATGAGCAGTTCTTC

j_call: TRBJ1-3
v_call: TRBV7-2
clone_size: many
d_call: TRBD1
cdr3_aa: CASTVQEGAGNTIYF
cdr3_nt: TGTGCCAGCACCGTACAAGAGGGGGCAGGAAACACCATATATTTT

j_call: TRBJ1-5
v_call: TRBV12-3/TRBV12-4
clone_size: few
d_call: -
cdr3_aa: CASSLAAVGQPQHF
cdr3_nt: TGTGCCAGCAGCTTAGCCGCTGTTGGACAGCCCCAGCATTTT

j_call: TRBJ2-2
v_call: TRBV6-2/TRBV6-3
clone_size: many
d_call: -
cdr3_aa: CASKTTGELFF
cdr3_nt: TGTGCCAGCAAGACCACCGGGGAGCTGTTTTTT

j_call: TRBJ1-2
v_call: TRBV12-3/TRBV12-4
clone_size: many
d_call: TRBD1
cdr3_aa: CASSLAGNRGPGDYGYTF
cdr3_nt: TGTGCCAGCAGTTTAGCGGGCAACAGGGGGCCCGGTGACTATGGCTACACCTTC

j_call: TRBJ1-2
v_call: TRBV19
clone_size: many
d_call: -
cdr3_aa: CASSGTGYTF
cdr3_nt: TGTGCCAGTTCAGGGACGGGCTACACCTTC